These 2 T cell receptor beta chains share one sample of origin, sequenced in a study of T cell repertoires in cytomegalovirus infection. MiXCR, applied by TCRdb to the reads, yields one record per CDR3 protein. The sample has around 750,000 distinct CDR3 sequences, over 25% seen once. These TCRs' antigens remain unknown. The sequencing used cultured CD8+ T cells from PBMCs, collected from culture after CMV antigen stimulation. Receptor source: a human donor in good health (CMV status not recorded). Some clones in this sample may be carry-over from other donors' samples.

This clonotype was counted only a few times. This chain joins TRBV24-1 and TRBJ2-1; 14 bases line up with TRBD2. The junction had 11 bases not matched to a gene; V was cut back by 7 bases and J by 10 bases. CDR3 size: 16 residues. Germline V gives CDR1 KGHDR, CDR2 SFDVKD. The CDR3 DNA follows: TGTGCCACCAGAGGCAAAACCGGGACTAGCGGGGGCGAGCAGTTCTTC. It codes for CATRGKTGTSGGEQFF.

This clonotype was recorded a few times. This chain links TRBV20-1 with TRBJ1-4, with a tentative D call TRBD1 (5 bases). This CDR3 has 15 residues. V gave up 0 bases and J gave up 4 bases, with 12 bases separating them. Germline V gene lookup returns CDR1 DFQATT and CDR2 SNEGSKA (reference sequence). In nucleotides, the CDR3 is TGCAGTGCTAGAGATACCGCAGGGTTTAATGAAAAACTGTTTTTT. Translation: CSARDTAGFNEKLFF.